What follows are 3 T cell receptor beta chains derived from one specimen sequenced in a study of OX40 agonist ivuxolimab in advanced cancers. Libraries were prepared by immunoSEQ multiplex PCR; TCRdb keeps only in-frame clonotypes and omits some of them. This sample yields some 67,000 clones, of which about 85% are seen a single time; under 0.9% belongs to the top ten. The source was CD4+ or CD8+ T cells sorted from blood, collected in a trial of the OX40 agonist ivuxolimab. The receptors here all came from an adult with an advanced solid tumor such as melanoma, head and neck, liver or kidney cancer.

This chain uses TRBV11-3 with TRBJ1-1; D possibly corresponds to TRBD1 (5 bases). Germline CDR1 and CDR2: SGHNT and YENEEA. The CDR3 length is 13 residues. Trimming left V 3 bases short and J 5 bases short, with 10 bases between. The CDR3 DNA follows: TGTGCCAGCAGCTTCTCGGGGCCGACTGAAGCTTTCTTT. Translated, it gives CASSFSGPTEAFF.

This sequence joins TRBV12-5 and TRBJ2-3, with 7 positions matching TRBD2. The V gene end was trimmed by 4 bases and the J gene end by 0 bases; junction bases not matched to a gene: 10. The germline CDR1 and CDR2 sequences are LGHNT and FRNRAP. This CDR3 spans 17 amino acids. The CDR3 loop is CASGSHLSGTSTDTQYF. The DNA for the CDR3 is TGTGCTAGTGGTTCGCACCTCAGCGGGACGAGCACAGATACGCAGTATTTT.

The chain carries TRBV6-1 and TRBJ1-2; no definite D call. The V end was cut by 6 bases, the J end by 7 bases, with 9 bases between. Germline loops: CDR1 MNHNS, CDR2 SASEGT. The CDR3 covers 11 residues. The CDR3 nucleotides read TGTGCCAGCAGGGGGAGTTCTGGCTACACCTTC. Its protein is CASRGSSGYTF.